A selection of T cell receptor beta chains follows, all from one sample in a study of blood T cell repertoires in COVID-19. Some clones are missing from TCRdb's copy, which holds only in-frame ones; the method was immunoSEQ multiplex PCR. The sample has hundreds of thousands of clones; 70% to 90% are singletons. The sample taken for sequencing was PBMCs or T cells enriched from blood (not recorded which). These receptors originate from a woman between 45 and 65 years old who had recovered from COVID-19. Each CDR3 is given with its conserved first and last residue.

j_call v_call cdr3_aa
TRBJ2-4 TRBV6-1 CASSEAGTVDLAKNIQYF
TRBJ2-5 TRBV7-8 CASRKTGFRETQYF
TRBJ1-2 TRBV10-3 CAISALSQVYGYTF
TRBJ2-6 TRBV5-1 CASRDNSGANVLTF
TRBJ1-2 TRBV7-2 CASTRDRGSHGYTF
TRBJ2-3 TRBV10-3 CAISEWKTATDTQYF
TRBJ2-5 TRBV12-3/TRBV12-4 CASTQLEGETQYF
TRBJ1-1 TRBV10-3 CAIRGSTNTEAFF
TRBJ2-6 TRBV28 CASSSGASSSGANVLTF
TRBJ2-1 TRBV24-1 CATSDLLCLAGGLGGDEQFF
TRBJ2-1 TRBV11-2 CASSPWVHKSGIYNEQFF
TRBJ2-7 TRBV30 CAWSVETPGGYYEQYF
TRBJ1-1 TRBV9 CASSESRDTEAFF
TRBJ2-5 TRBV5-4 CASSLITGGWETQYF
TRBJ1-5 TRBV9 CASSVDDYSNQPQHF
TRBJ1-4 TRBV4-2 CASSQRAQGVKLFF
TRBJ2-5 TRBV20-1 CSASGGEETQYF
TRBJ1-1 TRBV28 CASSYPPGNTEAFF
TRBJ2-1 TRBV6-2/TRBV6-3 CASSYPGTPDEQFF
TRBJ1-1 TRBV9 CASSSGAEAFF
TRBJ2-3 TRBV3-1/TRBV3-2 CASSQAWDSITDTQYF
TRBJ2-7 TRBV10-1 CASSDSLGFYEQYF
TRBJ2-1 TRBV19 CASSMPPLRRKQFF
TRBJ2-1 TRBV28 CASSLSGRDNEQFF
TRBJ2-1 TRBV12-3/TRBV12-4 CASSPRQAGATFF
TRBJ1-5 TRBV30 CAWSFGNQPQHF
TRBJ2-7 TRBV18 CASSPSGQGGSREQYF
TRBJ1-2 TRBV7-9 CASSLVTTYGYTF
TRBJ1-1 TRBV19 CASRPRQGAVEAFF
TRBJ1-1 TRBV6-5 CASAPGGFNTEAFF
TRBJ1-3 TRBV19 CASSTGDSGNTIYF
TRBJ2-7 TRBV10-3 CAISDRLGTYEQYF
TRBJ2-1 TRBV7-6 CASSQSRSGNEQFF
TRBJ2-7 TRBV9 CASSVAGTSDYEQYF
TRBJ1-2 TRBV9 CASSERGQGYGYTF
TRBJ2-1 TRBV4-2 CASRTSGVNEQFF
TRBJ1-5 TRBV28 CASSFRQGGQPQHF
TRBJ1-4 TRBV28 CASSTQGGGEEKLFF
TRBJ1-2 TRBV19 CASSIRTGNNYGYTF
TRBJ1-1 TRBV30 CAWSGSKNTEAFF
TRBJ2-6 TRBV28 CASSSISLAGESGANVLTF